The source of this T cell receptor (beta chain) is a study of PD-1 blockade in classical Hodgkin lymphoma. General study results and limits: It was reported that newly diagnosed patients had less baseline TCR diversity than healthy donors. Repertoires differed for reasons still undefined, possibly disease activity or prior therapy.

V was shortened by 0 bases and J by 6 bases, with 14 bases between the two germline ends. The germline V gene has CDR1 SGDLS and CDR2 YYNGEE. The CDR3 length is 15 residues. Time point indicated: newly diagnosed, previously untreated cHL patient sample. PBMCs representing newly diagnosed, untreated classical Hodgkin lymphoma functioned as the comparison. Remarks on this clone: Its antigen remains unknown.

Sequenced by immunoSEQ multiplex PCR; TCRdb stores in-frame clones only, minus some. The sample contains around 30,000 clones, roughly nine tenths of which appear only once. This chain joins TRBV9 and TRBJ2-3; D gene unclear. The sample comprised peripheral blood mononuclear cells (PBMCs). The TCR was taken from a human donor with classical Hodgkin lymphoma. In nucleotides, the CDR3 is TGTGCCAGCAGCGTAGGGCAACTCGCGGTTGATACGCAGTATTTT. Translated: CASSVGQLAVDTQYF.